This TCR beta chain is drawn from a study of cytomegalovirus exposure and HLA in healthy donors. General observations from the study: Among TCR beta chains, those listed as cytomegalovirus-associated numbered under 200. A later examination showed that TCR association rates differed by HLA locus, with DRB1 most and HLA-C fewest.

Participants comprised healthy donors of bone marrow. The count of this clone is one. Antigen specificity is unknown. Use of 60 Vbeta and 13 Jbeta primers characterized the PCR. The protocol was immunoSEQ multiplex PCR, while the TCRdb copy is restricted to in-frame clones and leaves out a portion. The sample has roughly 170,000 clones; roughly four fifths are singletons. The sample consisted of PBMCs. The receptor was derived from a girl aged 10-17 years in good health and CMV-seropositive.

CDR3 residues: CASSSPGQVKNTEAFF. In DNA, the CDR3 is TGTGCCAGTAGTTCACCGGGACAGGTCAAGAACACTGAAGCTTTCTTT. The gene calls are TRBV19 and TRBJ1-1, with TRBD1 identical over 8 bases. Losses at the gene ends were 5 bases for V and 1 base for J; bases not matched to a gene: 9. This CDR3 is 16 amino acids long. Per the germline V gene, CDR1 is LNHDA and CDR2 is SQIVND (reference sequence).